What follows is one TCR beta chain and its context. Antigen: not known. The V gene end was trimmed by 5 bases and the J gene end by 4 bases; junction bases not matched to a gene: 6. The CDR3 runs 14 residues. Germline CDR1 is SGHAT and CDR2 is FQNNGV. This specimen comes from a study of memory B cells and T cells in multiple sclerosis. Separate sequencing covered autoproliferating (CFSE-dim) and non-proliferating (CFSE-high) T cells from stimulus-free culture. Pooled replicate wells came from approximately 5x10^7 CFSE-labeled PBMCs cultured 7 days without stimulus. The PBMCs received roughly 0.5 uM CFSE and serum-free culture with no added stimuli. Generated by immunoSEQ multiplex PCR, the TCRdb table keeps only in-frame clones and is missing some. The sample yields about 32,000 clones, around 88% seen once. Whole-study results and caveats: Shared clonotype counts depended on differing compartment clone-set sizes and were normalized.

Sequenced material: PBMCs from blood kept in culture. This TCR came from a human donor with multiple sclerosis. This rearrangement joins TRBV11-2 to TRBJ2-7, with 9 bases that match TRBD1. The DNA for the CDR3 is TGTGCCAGCAGCGTGACAGGGGGGTCTTACGAGCAGTACTTC. Translated: CASSVTGGSYEQYF.